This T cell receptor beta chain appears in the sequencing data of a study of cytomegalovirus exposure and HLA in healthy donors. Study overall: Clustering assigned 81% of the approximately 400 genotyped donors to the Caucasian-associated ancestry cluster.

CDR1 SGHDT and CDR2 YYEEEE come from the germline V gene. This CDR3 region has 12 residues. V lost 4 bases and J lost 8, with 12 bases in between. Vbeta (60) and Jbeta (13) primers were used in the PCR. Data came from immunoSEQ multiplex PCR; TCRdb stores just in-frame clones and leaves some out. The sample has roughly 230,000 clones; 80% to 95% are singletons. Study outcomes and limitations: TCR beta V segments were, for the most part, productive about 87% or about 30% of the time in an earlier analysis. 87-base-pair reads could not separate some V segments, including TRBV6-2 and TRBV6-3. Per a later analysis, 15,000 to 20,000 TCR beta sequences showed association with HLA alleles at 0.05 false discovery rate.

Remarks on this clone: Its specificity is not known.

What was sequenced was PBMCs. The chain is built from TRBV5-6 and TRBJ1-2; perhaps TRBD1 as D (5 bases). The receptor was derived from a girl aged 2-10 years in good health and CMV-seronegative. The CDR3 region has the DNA TGTGCCAGCAGCCCGCTGGGGGGAGGCTACACCTTC. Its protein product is CASSPLGGGYTF.